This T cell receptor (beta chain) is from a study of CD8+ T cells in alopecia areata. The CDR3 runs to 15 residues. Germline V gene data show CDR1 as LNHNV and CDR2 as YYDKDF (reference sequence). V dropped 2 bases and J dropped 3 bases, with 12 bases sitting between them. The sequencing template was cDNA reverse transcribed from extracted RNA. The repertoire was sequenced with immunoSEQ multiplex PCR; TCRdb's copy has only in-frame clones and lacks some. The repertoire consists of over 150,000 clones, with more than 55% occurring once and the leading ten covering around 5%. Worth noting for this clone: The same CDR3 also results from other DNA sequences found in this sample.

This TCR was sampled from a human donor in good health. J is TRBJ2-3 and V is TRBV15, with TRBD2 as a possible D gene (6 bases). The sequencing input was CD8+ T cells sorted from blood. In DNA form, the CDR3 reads TGTGCCACCAGCAGAACAACGGGGGTTACAGATACGCAGTATTTT. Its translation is CATSRTTGVTDTQYF.